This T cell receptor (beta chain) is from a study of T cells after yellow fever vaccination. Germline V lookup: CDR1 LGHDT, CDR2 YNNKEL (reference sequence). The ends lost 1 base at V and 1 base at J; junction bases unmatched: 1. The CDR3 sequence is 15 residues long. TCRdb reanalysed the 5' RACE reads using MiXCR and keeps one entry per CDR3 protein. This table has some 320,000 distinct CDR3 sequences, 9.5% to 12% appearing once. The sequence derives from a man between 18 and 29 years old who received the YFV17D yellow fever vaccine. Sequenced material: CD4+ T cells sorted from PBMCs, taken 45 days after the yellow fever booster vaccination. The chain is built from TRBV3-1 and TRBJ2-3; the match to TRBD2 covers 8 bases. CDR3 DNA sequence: TGTGCCAGCAGCCAAGCCGGGGGGGGCACAGATACGCAGTATTTT. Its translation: CASSQAGGGTDTQYF.